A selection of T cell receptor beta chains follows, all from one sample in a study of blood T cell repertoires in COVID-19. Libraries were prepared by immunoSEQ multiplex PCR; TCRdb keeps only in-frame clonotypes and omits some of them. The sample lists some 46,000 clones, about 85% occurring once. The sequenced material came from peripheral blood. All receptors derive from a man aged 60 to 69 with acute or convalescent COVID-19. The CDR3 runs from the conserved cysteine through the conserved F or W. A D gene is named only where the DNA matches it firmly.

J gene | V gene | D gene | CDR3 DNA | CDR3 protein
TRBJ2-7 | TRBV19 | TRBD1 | TGTGCCAGTAGTCGACAGGGGTCGGCGGACACCTACGAGCAGTACTTC | CASSRQGSADTYEQYF
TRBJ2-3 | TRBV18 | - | TGTGCCAGCTCACCACCGCGAGGCACAGATACGCAGTATTTT | CASSPPRGTDTQYF
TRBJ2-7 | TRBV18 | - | TGTGCCAGCTCACCAGGGCTGCTTAACCTGGAGCAGTACTTC | CASSPGLLNLEQYF
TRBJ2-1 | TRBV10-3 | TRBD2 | TGTGCCATCAGTGATCGGGGGAGGGTCACGTCGGGCTACAATGAGCAGTTCTTC | CAISDRGRVTSGYNEQFF
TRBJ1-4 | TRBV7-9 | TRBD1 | TGTGCCAGCAGCCAAGGGACAGGGAAAACTAATGAAAAACTGTTTTTT | CASSQGTGKTNEKLFF
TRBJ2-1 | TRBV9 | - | TGTGCCAGCAGCGTAGGACACAGTCCCGATTATGATGAGCAGTTCTTC | CASSVGHSPDYDEQFF
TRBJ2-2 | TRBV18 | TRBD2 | TGTGCCAGCTCTCAAGAGCGGGAGGGCCTGACCGGGGAGCTGTTTTTT | CASSQEREGLTGELFF
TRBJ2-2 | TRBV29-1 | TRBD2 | TGCAGCGTCAGGACTAGCGGGAGAGCCGGGGAGCTGTTTTTT | CSVRTSGRAGELFF
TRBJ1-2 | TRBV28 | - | TGTGCCAGCAGGTCACTAAACTATGGCTACACCTTC | CASRSLNYGYTF
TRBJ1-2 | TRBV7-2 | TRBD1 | TGTGCCAGCAGCTCGCCGACAGGGGGCTATGGCTACACCTTC | CASSSPTGGYGYTF